The 14 T cell receptor beta chains below all came from one sample that was sequenced in a study of T cell changes during pregnancy in multiple sclerosis. Profiled with immunoSEQ multiplex PCR; TCRdb holds only in-frame clones, not every one. Found here are under 65,000 clones, around 94% of them singletons; the top ten hold less than 3%. The specimen comprised CD8+ T cells from peripheral blood mononuclear cells, sampled after pregnancy. The receptors derive from a female donor with multiple sclerosis, enrolled in a pregnancy study.

V usage is TRBV27 and J usage is TRBJ1-2, with TRBD1 matching 7 bases. CDR3 size: 13 residues. Germline values: CDR1 MNHEY, CDR2 SMNVEV (reference sequence). V was clipped by 5 bases and J by 4 bases; unmatched bases: 4. CDR3 DNA: TGTGCCAGCAGTAAGACAGGGCTCTATGGCTACACCTTC. Protein: CASSKTGLYGYTF.

The rearrangement joins TRBV19 to TRBJ2-7; TRBD2 aligns across 7 bases. CDR1 and CDR2 (germline): LNHDA, SQIVND (reference sequence). Germline trimming cut 5 bases from V and 1 base from J; bases unmatched to any gene: 8. The CDR3 sequence is 15 residues long. This CDR3 reads CASSLGAGVSYEQYF. The CDR3 nucleotides read TGTGCCAGTAGTCTTGGTGCGGGAGTGTCCTACGAGCAGTACTTC.

This chain uses TRBV19 with TRBJ2-5; TRBD1 agrees at 11 bases. The germline V gene has CDR1 LNHDA and CDR2 SQIVND (reference sequence). The CDR3 extends over 14 amino acids. Trimming cost V 9 bases and J 5 bases; bases outside gene matches: 8. The CDR3 DNA reads TGTGCCAGCGGGACCGGGACAGGGGGTGAGACCCAGTACTTC. Amino acids: CASGTGTGGETQYF.

This chain uses TRBV30 with TRBJ1-3, with TRBD1 identical over 7 bases. The V gene end was trimmed by 5 bases and the J gene end by 2 bases; junction bases not matched to a gene: 3. The CDR3 runs 13 residues. Per the germline V gene, CDR1 is GTSNPN and CDR2 is SVGIG (reference sequence). CDR3 in amino acids: CAWGTDAGNTIYF. CDR3 in DNA: TGTGCCTGGGGGACAGACGCTGGAAACACCATATATTTT.

This chain connects TRBV5-4 to TRBJ2-1; possibly TRBD1 for D (5 bases). Germline-derived CDR1 and CDR2 are SGHNT and YYREEE (reference sequence). CDR3 length: 14 residues. The ends were cut back, 6 bases at V and 1 base at J, with 11 bases in the middle. CDR3 sequence: CASTQGDSYNEQFF. The CDR3 DNA is TGTGCCAGCACCCAGGGTGATTCCTACAATGAGCAGTTCTTC.

The chain is built from TRBV5-4 and TRBJ2-1; D remains unclear. V dropped 6 bases and J dropped 5 bases, with 12 bases sitting between them. This CDR3 comprises 13 residues. Germline V gives CDR1 SGHNT, CDR2 YYREEE (reference sequence). CDR3 sequence (DNA): TGTGCCAGCACCTTCGACTGGGACAATGAGCAGTTCTTC. Its protein product is CASTFDWDNEQFF.

The chain carries TRBV7-9 and TRBJ1-1; TRBD1 matches 7 bases. Germline CDR1 reads SEHNR; CDR2 reads FQNEAQ (reference sequence). V lost 2 bases to trimming and J lost 1 base; unmatched junction nucleotides: 4. This CDR3 has 15 amino acids. The CDR3 sequence: CASSLFEGANTEAFF. The DNA for the CDR3 is TGTGCCAGCAGCTTATTTGAGGGGGCGAACACTGAAGCTTTCTTT.

The V and J genes are TRBV30 and TRBJ2-3, with D tentatively TRBD1 (5 bases). The CDR3 totals 17 residues. With 5 bases removed from V and 0 bases from J, the gap between germline ends came to 21 bases. Germline loops: CDR1 GTSNPN, CDR2 SVGIG (reference sequence). The CDR3 sequence is CAWGRASSTPSTDTQYF. The CDR3 DNA is TGTGCCTGGGGCAGGGCTTCATCTACGCCAAGCACAGATACGCAGTATTTT.

The gene calls are TRBV23-1 and TRBJ1-4; 8 bases are shared with TRBD1. TRBV23-1 counts as an open reading frame of uncertain function. Trimming took 2 bases from V and 2 from J; bases not matched to a gene: 7. This CDR3 is 17 amino acids long. The CDR3 DNA follows: TGCGCCAGCAGTCAACCGGACAGGGCGGCGACTAATGAAAAACTGTTTTTT. It codes for CASSQPDRAATNEKLFF.

This chain uses TRBV19 with TRBJ1-4; 8 positions match TRBD1. Trimming at V came to 6 bases and at J to 4 bases, leaving 4 bases not matched to a gene. CDR3 length: 14 amino acids. The V gene's germline CDR1 is LNHDA and CDR2 SQIVND (reference sequence). CDR3 bases: TGTGCCAGTAGACGGACAGGGCTTAATGAAAAACTGTTTTTT. Translated, it gives CASRRTGLNEKLFF.

The chain carries TRBV29-1 and TRBJ2-7, with a tentative D call TRBD2 (5 bases). CDR1 is SQVTM and CDR2 is ANQGSEA in the germline V gene. The V end was cut by 7 bases, the J end by 5 bases, with 15 bases between. The CDR3 contains 12 residues. The CDR3 bases are TGCAGCGCCACGACGGGATGGGACGAGCAGTACTTC. Translation gives CSATTGWDEQYF.

The J gene is TRBJ1-5, the V gene TRBV4-2; 12 bases fit TRBD1. This CDR3 comprises 17 residues. The germline gives CDR1 LGHNA, CDR2 YNFKEQ. The trim removed 3 bases at V and 2 bases at J, leaving 5 bases unmatched. The CDR3 protein is CASSQGQGASGNQPQHF. The CDR3 bases are TGTGCCAGCAGCCAGGGACAGGGGGCGAGTGGCAATCAGCCCCAGCATTTT.

The rearrangement links TRBV30 to TRBJ2-1, with TRBD1 matching 12 bases. CDR3 length: 13 amino acids. V trimming: 4 bases; J trimming: 7 bases; junction bases outside the gene matches: 2. The germline V gene encodes CDR1 GTSNPN and CDR2 SVGIG (reference sequence). The DNA for the CDR3 is TGTGCCTGGACGGGACAGGGGGCAAATGAGCAGTTCTTC. This encodes CAWTGQGANEQFF.

J is TRBJ2-7 and V is TRBV15, with 9 bases aligning to TRBD1. Germline assignment: CDR1 LNHNV and CDR2 YYDKDF (reference sequence). CDR3 size: 14 residues. Trimming removed 5 bases from V and 3 bases from J; junction bases left unmatched: 5. The CDR3 bases are TGTGCCACCAGCTCCTGGACAGGGGTCTACGAGCAGTACTTC. Protein product: CATSSWTGVYEQYF.